These 5 T cell receptor beta chains came from one sample sequenced in a study of radiotherapy plus CTLA-4 blockade in lung cancer. The table came from immunoSEQ multiplex PCR; TCRdb's copy has only in-frame clones and leaves some out. The data contain under 65,000 clones, 70% to 80% of them seen just once; the ten biggest clones take up about 8.5%. The sequencing here drew on peripheral blood, taken from a patient treated with radiotherapy plus ipilimumab. Receptor source: a human donor with non-small cell lung cancer who had a complete response to radiotherapy plus ipilimumab.

This CDR3 reads CASRTGVSGANVLTF. In DNA, the CDR3 is TGTGCCAGCAGGACAGGGGTCTCTGGGGCCAACGTCCTGACTTTC. This chain uses TRBV2 with TRBJ2-6; TRBD1 aligns across 8 bases. Trimming removed 6 bases from V and 0 bases from J; junction bases left unmatched: 1. CDR1 and CDR2 from the germline V gene are SNHLY and FYNNEI. There are 15 residues in the CDR3.

V gene TRBV7-8 combines with J gene TRBJ2-2, with 7 positions matching TRBD1. This CDR3 comprises 16 residues. Trimming cost V 4 bases and J 4 bases; bases outside gene matches: 9. Germline V lookup: CDR1 SGHVS, CDR2 FQNEAQ. CDR3 nucleotide sequence: TGTGCCAGCAGCTCTCAGTTGGACAGGATCACCGGGGAGCTGTTTTTT. As protein: CASSSQLDRITGELFF.

The chain couples TRBV11-2 to TRBJ2-6, with D perhaps TRBD1 (5 bases). Trimming took off 5 bases at V and 2 bases at J, with 19 bases between the two ends. CDR3 length equals 18 residues. Germline V gene data show CDR1 as SGHAT and CDR2 as FQNNGV. For the CDR3, the DNA is TGTGCCAGCAGCCACTTAGGGGCCTACGCACCTGGGGCCAACGTCCTGACTTTC. Translated: CASSHLGAYAPGANVLTF.

The rearrangement links TRBV2 to TRBJ1-2, with TRBD1 as a possible D gene (5 bases). This CDR3 spans 15 amino acids. Trimming removed 1 base from V and 1 base from J, with 10 bases in between. Germline V lookup: CDR1 SNHLY, CDR2 FYNNEI. The CDR3 DNA follows: TGTGCCAGCAGTGAAGGGGGCGGCGGTAACTATGGCTACACCTTC. It translates to CASSEGGGGNYGYTF.

This chain uses TRBV10-3 with TRBJ1-1; D is possibly TRBD1 (5 bases). Germline CDR1 is ENHRY and CDR2 is SYGVKD. V was clipped by 8 bases and J by 5 bases, with 21 bases between them. The CDR3 length is 15 residues. The CDR3 DNA follows: TGTGCCATCTCTGACGACACAGCTGGGGGGACTGAAGCTTTCTTT. It is translated as CAISDDTAGGTEAFF.